This T cell receptor beta chain was sequenced during a study of cytomegalovirus exposure and HLA in healthy donors. Study results and caveats: Productive status was seen about 90% or about 30% of the time for most TCR beta V segments in an earlier analysis.

The PCR employed 60 Vbeta primers together with 13 Jbeta primers. Methods used by the authors: A later analysis tallied approximately 78 million unique TCR beta chains, around 11 million of them shared. Generated by immunoSEQ multiplex PCR, the TCRdb table keeps only in-frame clones and is missing some. V and J calls and clone size follow that table, whereas D and trimming were derived from the DNA. The table includes around 99,000 clones, around 77% detected once. Germline CDR1 and CDR2: MNHEY and SMNVEV (reference sequence). The CDR3 has 12 amino acids. V lost 5 bases and J 2 bases, leaving 4 bases between the germline ends. This clone was seen a few times. The antigen is unknown. Healthy bone marrow donors made up the donor group.

The source is a male donor in good health and CMV-seronegative. V is TRBV27 and J is TRBJ2-1; D remains ambiguous. The sample was PBMCs. Here the CDR3 reads CASSPAYNEQFF. DNA of the CDR3: TGTGCCAGCAGTCCGGCCTACAATGAGCAGTTCTTC.